This paragraph covers one T cell receptor beta chain sequence. No antigen is known for it. This entry comes from a study of cytomegalovirus exposure and HLA in healthy donors. Findings of the study overall: CMV serostatus stood as the only immune exposure information on hand.

Trimming removed 4 bases from V and 4 bases from J; junction bases left unmatched: 2. The CDR3 is 15 amino acids. Germline lookup yields CDR1 MGHDK and CDR2 SYGVNS. Use of 60 Vbeta and 13 Jbeta primers characterized the PCR. Sequencing used immunoSEQ multiplex PCR; TCRdb keeps in-frame clones, though not all of them. The sample lists fewer than 200,000 clones, 80% to 90% occurring once. Input material: PBMCs. V usage is TRBV25-1 and J usage is TRBJ2-3; 13 nucleotides match TRBD2. The receptor was isolated from a girl aged 2-10 years in good health and CMV-seropositive. The CDR3 DNA reads as TGTGCCAGCAGTGGGACTAGCGGGAGTTCAGATACGCAGTATTTT. This translates into CASSGTSGSSDTQYF.